One sample yielded the 8 T cell receptor beta chains listed below, sequenced in a study of cytomegalovirus exposure and HLA in healthy donors. Amplification used 60 Vbeta primers and 13 Jbeta primers. TCRdb keeps only in-frame clones here, not all; method: immunoSEQ multiplex PCR. This sample's table reports 100,000 to 150,000 clones. Sequenced input: PBMCs. These receptors were taken from a man aged 18 to 35 in good health and CMV-seronegative.

The gene calls are TRBV27 and TRBJ2-1; no firm D call. This CDR3 is built from 14 residues. V lost 3 bases and J 9 bases, leaving 15 bases between the germline ends. The germline CDR1 and CDR2 sequences are MNHEY and SMNVEV (reference sequence). CDR3 bases: TGTGCCAGCAGTTTTAACCCCCGAGTAAGTGAGCAGTTCTTC. Amino acid sequence: CASSFNPRVSEQFF.

The chain has TRBV6-4 and TRBJ2-3, with TRBD1 identical over 9 bases. V was pared by 6 bases and J by 0 bases, with 4 bases of the junction left unmatched. The CDR3 extends over 15 amino acids. Germline V gives CDR1 MRHNA, CDR2 SNTAGT. The CDR3 loop is CASSVGTGSTDTQYF. In nucleotides, the CDR3 is TGTGCCAGCAGCGTAGGGACAGGGAGCACAGATACGCAGTATTTT.

The chain is built from TRBV13 and TRBJ2-3, with 7 positions matching TRBD1. CDR1 and CDR2 (germline): PRHDT, FYEKMQ (reference sequence). This CDR3 is built from 14 residues. V was clipped by 5 bases and J by 4 bases; unmatched bases: 6. The CDR3 reads CASSRGQVADTQYF. The CDR3 nucleotides read TGTGCCAGCAGCCGCGGACAGGTCGCAGATACGCAGTATTTT.

The chain couples TRBV27 to TRBJ2-1, with 8 bases identical to TRBD1. The CDR3 has 16 residues. Germline loops: CDR1 MNHEY, CDR2 SMNVEV (reference sequence). The V gene end was trimmed by 4 bases and the J gene end by 2 bases; junction bases not matched to a gene: 7. The CDR3 spells CASSSLGQGTYNEQFF. The CDR3 region has the DNA TGTGCCAGCAGTTCTCTCGGACAGGGAACCTACAATGAGCAGTTCTTC.

This chain uses TRBV15 with TRBJ1-2; no clear D. The V and J ends lost 0 bases and 5 bases respectively, with 4 bases between them. CDR1 is LNHNV and CDR2 is YYDKDF in the germline V gene (reference sequence). The CDR3 has 12 amino acids. CDR3 coding DNA: TGTGCCACCAGCAGAGATCAATATGGCTACACCTTC. It codes for CATSRDQYGYTF.

This chain links TRBV7-2 with TRBJ1-3; 7 bases map to TRBD1. Germline V gene data show CDR1 as SGHTA and CDR2 as FQGNSA. The J segment lost 4 bases and the V segment lost 8 bases, leaving 8 bases of the junction unmatched. The CDR3 is 14 residues long. CDR3 amino acids: CASGKGGLGNTIYF. Written as DNA, the CDR3 is TGTGCCAGCGGTAAAGGGGGCTTAGGAAACACCATATATTTT.

The chain couples TRBV5-6 to TRBJ1-1; D perhaps matches TRBD1 (5 bases). Germline values: CDR1 SGHDT, CDR2 YYEEEE. Deletions cut 6 bases from V and 4 bases from J, with 10 bases between. The CDR3 spans 12 residues. The chain's CDR3 is CASTQGVTEAFF. CDR3 DNA sequence: TGTGCCAGCACCCAAGGGGTCACTGAAGCTTTCTTT.

The J gene is TRBJ1-1, the V gene TRBV19; no clear D. V lost 2 bases and J lost 6, with 4 bases in between. Looked up from germline, CDR1 is LNHDA and CDR2 is SQIVND (reference sequence). The CDR3 contains 11 residues. The CDR3 loop reads CASSIQSEAFF. In DNA form, the CDR3 reads TGTGCCAGTAGTATACAGTCTGAAGCTTTCTTT.